The present TCR beta chain was sequenced within a study of Ad26.COV2.S vaccination and SARS-CoV-2 variants. Across the study: Dosing was one shot or two shots 56 days apart. Whole-study findings and limits: Vaccine and placebo groups showed comparable non-spike TCR breadth.

Assay used: immunoSEQ multiplex PCR; TCRdb lists only in-frame clones, some missing. The sample lists a few hundred thousand clones; around 87% were seen once. Treatment denoted: 15 to 20 received Ad26.COV2.S at low or high dose, single or two shots; about 5 received placebo; per-sample allocation not given. Specimens were obtained on day 63 following the first vaccine or placebo injection. Trimming stripped 0 bases from V and 6 bases from J, with 12 bases between. CDR1 is SGDLS and CDR2 is YYNGEE in the germline V gene. The length of the CDR3 is 14 residues. A word on this clone: Its specificity is not known.

This chain connects TRBV9 to TRBJ1-2; D is unresolved. This TCR derives from a person aged 18-65 years who received the Ad26.COV2.S COVID-19 vaccine or a placebo. The sample in question was peripheral blood, obtained in a trial of Ad26.COV2.S vaccine versus placebo. This CDR3 reads CASSVVTHQDGYTF. CDR3 DNA sequence: TGTGCCAGCAGCGTAGTGACACACCAAGATGGCTACACCTTC.